One T cell receptor (beta chain) is described in this entry. Original processing notes: Using reference gene primer amplification, nucleated cell counts were estimated. Data came from immunoSEQ multiplex PCR; TCRdb stores just in-frame clones and leaves some out. The D gene and trimming were derived from the DNA, and the V and J assignments and clone size from that table. The sample carries around 150,000 clones, approximately 92% recorded once. Germline V gene data show CDR1 as SGHTA and CDR2 as FQGNSA. V dropped 8 bases and J dropped 5 bases, with 16 bases sitting between them. The CDR3 consists of 14 residues. The data stem from a study of blood T cell repertoires in COVID-19. For the study at large: Italy, Spain and the United States were the sources of the convalescent and acute COVID-19 samples. Sample material is recorded as cDNA or gDNA derived from T cells, B-cell-depleted T cells, or PBMCs.

This receptor was taken from a woman aged 55-69 years with active COVID-19. The sequenced sample was peripheral blood. The rearrangement links TRBV7-2 to TRBJ2-1; the D gene is possibly TRBD2 (6 bases). CDR3 sequence (DNA): TGTGCCAGCCGGAGACTAGGGACGAACAATGAGCAGTTCTTC. Its translation is CASRRLGTNNEQFF.